This TCR beta chain was profiled in a study of cytomegalovirus exposure and HLA in healthy donors (dated by TCRdb to 2016 to 2017). About the full investigation: An earlier analysis of fewer than 750 of the donors reported roughly 300 Gb of sequence data and approximately 120 million unique TCR beta sequences obtained from 180 million or so T cells. Approximately 300 gigabases of sequencing data and tens of millions of unique TCR sequences made up an early release that covered some 640 HLA-typed donors. The genetic ancestry cluster associated with self-reported Caucasian donors included around 76% of the 398 genotyped donors. The study aimed to test whether cataloging public T cell receptors could reveal signatures of past pathogen exposure. The study profiled the T cell repertoires of 500 to 800 subjects by immunosequencing and related them to cytomegalovirus serostatus. Besides the first cohort of 550 to 750 subjects, a separate validation cohort made up of 95 to 150 different subjects was used. To predict cytomegalovirus infection status, the study brought together high-throughput TCR immunosequencing, statistical association of individual TCRs with disease status, and machine learning. To study patterns of TCR occurrence, a later analysis re-analyzed previously published TCR beta repertoires from under 750 donors and added high-resolution HLA genotyping. In the later analysis, no new phenotypic data were used to find candidate immune exposures; instead, reliance was placed on TCR beta sequences and their occurrence across donors. In an earlier analysis of more than 550 of the donors, high-throughput TCR beta sequencing was used to judge whether each TCR beta V gene segment behaved as functional or pseudogenic. Donor age, sex, ethnicity and CMV serostatus were compiled together with the repertoire data. Genome-wide SNP genotypes for about three fifths of the roughly 670 donors were used in a later genetic analysis, which treated that subset as a discovery cohort. Every discovery cohort repertoire had been produced on one sequencing platform. Class I and class II HLA loci were covered by the typing at four-digit resolution. The number of donors typed differed by locus, with roughly 629-640 for A, B, C, DRB1 and DQB1, roughly 520 for DQA1, over 600 for DPA1, and about 450 for DPB1. About 5 DR-DQ haplotypes were handled as single units for association and clustering, since linkage in the cohort was strong. On average, roughly 250,000 unique TCR beta nucleotide sequences were sequenced per donor among about 400 genotyped donors of the cohort, with 15% to 20% of those sequences being non-productive. What the research found in general, with its limitations: According to the authors, the approach could potentially be generalized to other disease states and immunological phenotypes. Correlated functional status among segregating V segments might reflect linkage disequilibrium, but an unknown experimental factor could not be ruled out. Roughly uniform sequencing depth across donors was assumed in presence/absence analyses, although this assumption may not hold. Because HLA typing was missing for some donors at each locus, association tests included only the typed subset. In a later analysis, HLA-associated TCR beta chains showed more clonal expansion and lower generation probabilities than non-associated chains that were equally common. In vitro tests confirmed that a few of the cytomegalovirus-associated TCR beta chains recognize cytomegalovirus antigens. The classifier was reported to diagnose cytomegalovirus status with high specificity and sensitivity in both the original cohort and the validation cohort. The study listed over 150 TCR beta chains as associated with cytomegalovirus. Several of the top co-occurrence clusters appeared to be linked to parvovirus B19, influenza, CMV and Epstein-Barr virus, according to a later analysis. Because counts were too low, under 20 rarely observed V segments, including chromosome 9 orphons, were left out of the earlier analysis of 500 to 650 of the donors. A further reported finding was that TCR beta sequences accurately predicted the HLA-A and HLA-B alleles for most subjects in the first cohort. In a later genetic analysis, a missense DCLRE1C variant was associated with V-gene and J-gene trimming of TCR beta chains, and the association was replicated in an independent cohort. Some IMGT-functional V segments, including TRBV6-2 and TRBV6-3, could not be told apart with the 87-base-pair reads, so those segments were excluded. Broadly in line with IMGT annotations, most TCR beta V segments showed up in productive rearrangements about 87% or about 30% of the time in an earlier analysis of about 500 of the donors. A later analysis found that most CMV-associated TCR beta chains appeared HLA-restricted, with HLA associations seemingly driven largely by CMV exposure. In a later genetic analysis, fewer N-insertions in productive TCRs were reported among donors in an Asian-associated ancestry cluster than the approximately 630-donor mean. According to a later analysis, TCR association rates differed among HLA loci, with DRB1 alleles showing the most associated TCRs and HLA-C alleles showing the fewest. Specific HLA alleles were associated with 18,000 or so TCR beta sequences at a false discovery rate of 0.05 in a later analysis. For the cohort, immune exposure information was limited to CMV serostatus. Across donors, most TCR sequences were observed very rarely, whereas some public TCRs were present in many individuals. When HLA alleles, especially DR and DQ, strongly co-occurred, TCR associations were difficult to assign to individual alleles. The sequencing pipeline was judged likely to have produced a cluster of highly shared sequence variants as a technical artifact. Only TCR beta chains were sequenced in this cohort, and the absence of alpha or paired-chain data limited detectable features.

Receptor amplification or capture employed the immunoSEQ multiplex PCR assay. The multiplex PCR relied on a mix of 60 forward primers for TCR Vbeta segments and 13 reverse primers for TCR Jbeta segments. The CDR3 region of rearranged TCR beta genes was amplified from genomic DNA by a multiplex PCR assay. The amplified TCR beta libraries were sequenced on the Illumina HiSeq System as 87-base-pair reads. As for the original processing: A later analysis tallied 80 million to 95 million unique TCR beta chains across the 666 repertoires, and about 12 million of those chains were shared by two or more donors. To remove PCR and sequencing errors, raw reads were error-corrected and collapsed into unique sequences using a nearest-neighbor algorithm that merged closely related sequences. Alignment of CDR3 sequences to IMGT reference sequences was used to assign V, D and J gene segments. For a sequence to be retained, a match of at least six nucleotides to both a V gene segment and a J gene segment was required. Rearrangements were called productive when the CDR3 lacked stop codons and stayed in frame with V and J; all others were non-productive. Following IMGT convention, CDR3 was defined as the stretch from the second conserved V-encoded cysteine up to the conserved J-encoded phenylalanine. Sequences without an unambiguous match to a single V gene segment were excluded from the earlier analysis of several hundred of the donors. An earlier analysis of several hundred of the donors called V segments functional above 56.7% productive rearrangements and segregating when the between-donor standard deviation exceeded 5%. A statistical classification framework was built to diagnose cytomegalovirus status from the catalog of TCR beta chain sequences. V and J gene assignment, in a later analysis, came from comparing TCR nucleotide sequences with IMGT/GENE-DB human TR gene sequences. Using the TCRdist pipeline, a later analysis assigned CDR3 sequences along with most-parsimonious VDJ recombination scenarios. A later analysis defined each TCR beta chain by its CDR3 amino acid sequence plus V-gene family, and excluded reads lacking a unique V-gene family. As a way to deal with suspected cross-contamination and a sequencing artifact, a later analysis dropped more than 500 nucleotide sequences that were highly shared and had low generation probability. A later analysis calculated a clonal expansion index for each public chain from normalized within-repertoire ranks of inferred template counts. In a later analysis, generation probabilities were computed using a VDJ recombination model fitted to out-of-frame rearrangements, and the results were checked against IGoR. Hypergeometric tests were used in a later analysis to score TCR-TCR, TCR-HLA and TCR-CMV co-occurrence, with a repertoire-size bias correction applied to the TCR pairs. To estimate false discovery rates, a later analysis permuted the HLA or CMV assignments 20 times. In a later analysis, co-occurring TCRs were grouped with DBSCAN, and TCRdist sequence similarity was added when clustering was performed within HLA-allele-positive subsets. Repertoires with fewer than 30,000 or more than 120,000 public chains were left out of co-occurrence clustering, as were a handful of repertoires with anomalous nucleotide sharing. The table was pulled from immuneACCESS by TCRdb, which kept in-frame rearrangements only. Such tables lose some clones; where checked, under half of the loss comes from unresolved V genes, and the rest has no known cause. D and trimming come from the DNA, and the V and J calls and clone size come from that table. The sample profile shows some 150,000 clones; 70% to 80% of them were found once. The ten largest make up roughly 3.4% of the sample.

The germline V gene yields MNHEY for CDR1 and SVGAGI for CDR2. A distance of 12 bases separates the germline ends of V and J, which lose 8 bases and 5 bases respectively. The CDR3 numbers 13 residues from cysteine through phenylalanine. Just the 39-base CDR3 DNA is kept, in frame starting at base 1. The cohort comprised approximately 700 healthy bone marrow donors. Cohort members were all nominally healthy when sampled, although unrecorded immune exposures were likely present. Of the approximately 620 cohort members, around 290 had a positive CMV serostatus and just over 350 had a negative one, while no CMV serostatus was recorded for the donor. Each donor provided a peripheral blood sample, and peripheral blood mononuclear cells were used for TCR beta sequencing. Genomic DNA extraction from the blood cell samples was performed with the Qiagen DNeasy Blood Extraction Kit. This clone has only a few counts. This clone's antigen is unknown. One base away there is no much larger clone; base qualities are not given.

Sequencing was carried out using PBMCs. The sequence was collected from a human donor in good health. This receptor chain uses TRBV6-5 and TRBJ2-2; confidence is insufficient to name the D gene. The DNA sequence reads TGTGCCAGCGAAGAAGTCCGGACCGGGGAGCTGTTTTTT. Its translation is CASEEVRTGELFF.